This entry describes one TCR beta chain. Its target is unknown. The data stem from a study of shared clonotypes between healthy human individuals. General study results and limits: Having only a few donors restricted how much genetic and exposure-history diversity was captured.

Deep was the level used in running the assay. Using approximately 200 ng DNA, tens of thousands of T cell genomes, the sorted-subset replicate PCRs were run. Original processing notes: Without quality scores, immunoSEQ junctional reads could not be filtered like full-length reads. The assay was immunoSEQ multiplex PCR, and TCRdb's table has in-frame clones only and misses some. From that table come the V and J calls and clone size; the DNA was used to work out D and trimming. The sample yields approximately 2,300,000 clones, just under 95% seen once. The germline CDR1 and CDR2 sequences are SQVTM and ANQGSEA. V gave up 5 bases and J gave up 2 bases; unmatched junction bases: 10. The CDR3 covers 15 residues.

Input material: naive CD4+ T cells from PBMCs. Subset specified: CD45RA+ positively selected. The chain combines TRBV29-1 with TRBJ2-7; 9 bases are shared with TRBD2. The clonotype was recovered from a man between 18 and 35 years old in good health. Some clones in this sample may be carry-over from other donors' samples. The CDR3 DNA reads TGCAGCGTTTATAGAGCGGGAGGACCAACCTACGAGCAGTACTTC. Amino acid sequence: CSVYRAGGPTYEQYF.